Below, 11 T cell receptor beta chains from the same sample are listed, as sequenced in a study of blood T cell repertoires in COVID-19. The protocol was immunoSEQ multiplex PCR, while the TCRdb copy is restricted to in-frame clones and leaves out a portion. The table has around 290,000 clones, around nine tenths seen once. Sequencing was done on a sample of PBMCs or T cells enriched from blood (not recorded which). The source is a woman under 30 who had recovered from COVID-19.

CDR3 in amino acids: CASSQTGNDETQYF. The CDR3 DNA reads TGTGCCAGCAGCCAGACAGGGAATGACGAGACCCAGTACTTC. The V gene is TRBV3-1 (or the pseudogene TRBV3-2), the J gene TRBJ2-5; TRBD1 matches at 7 bases. The junction had 6 bases not matched to a gene; V was cut back by 3 bases and J by 5 bases. From germline, CDR1 is LGHDT and CDR2 YNNKEL (reference sequence). This CDR3 has 14 amino acids.

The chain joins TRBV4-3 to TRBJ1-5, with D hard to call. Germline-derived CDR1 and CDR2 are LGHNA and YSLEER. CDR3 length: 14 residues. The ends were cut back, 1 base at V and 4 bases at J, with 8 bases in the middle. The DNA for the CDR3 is TGCGCCAGCAGCCAAGTGGGAGGGAATCAGCCCCAGCATTTT. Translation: CASSQVGGNQPQHF.

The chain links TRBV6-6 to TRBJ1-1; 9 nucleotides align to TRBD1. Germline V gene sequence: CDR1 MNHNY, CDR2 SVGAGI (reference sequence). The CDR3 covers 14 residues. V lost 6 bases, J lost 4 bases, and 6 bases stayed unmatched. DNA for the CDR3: TGTGCCAGCAGCCCCGGGACAGGGAGCACTGAAGCTTTCTTT. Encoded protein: CASSPGTGSTEAFF.

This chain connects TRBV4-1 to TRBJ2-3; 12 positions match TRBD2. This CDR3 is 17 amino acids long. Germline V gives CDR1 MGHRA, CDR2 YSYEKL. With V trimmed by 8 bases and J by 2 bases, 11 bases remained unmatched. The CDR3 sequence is CASRQGGLAGNTDTQYF. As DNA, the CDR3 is TGCGCCAGCCGACAGGGCGGACTAGCGGGAAACACAGATACGCAGTATTTT.

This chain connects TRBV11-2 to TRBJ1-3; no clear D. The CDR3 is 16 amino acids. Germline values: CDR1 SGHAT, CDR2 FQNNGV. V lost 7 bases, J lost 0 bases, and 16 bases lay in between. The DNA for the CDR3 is TGTGCCAGCACCCCGACGGTGAGGCACTCTGGAAACACCATATATTTT. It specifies CASTPTVRHSGNTIYF.

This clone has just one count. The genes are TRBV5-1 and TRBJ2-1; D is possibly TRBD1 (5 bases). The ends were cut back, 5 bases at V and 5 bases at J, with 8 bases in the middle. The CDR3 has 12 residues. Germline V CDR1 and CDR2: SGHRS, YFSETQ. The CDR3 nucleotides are TGCGCCAGCAGACAGGACCACAATGAGCAGTTCTTC. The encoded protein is CASRQDHNEQFF.

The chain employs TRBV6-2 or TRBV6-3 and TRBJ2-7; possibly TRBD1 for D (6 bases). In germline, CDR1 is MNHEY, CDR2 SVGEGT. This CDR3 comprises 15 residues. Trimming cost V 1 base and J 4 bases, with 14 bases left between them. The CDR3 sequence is CASSYWDKQPYEQYF. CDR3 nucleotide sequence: TGTGCCAGCAGTTACTGGGACAAGCAGCCTTACGAGCAGTACTTC.

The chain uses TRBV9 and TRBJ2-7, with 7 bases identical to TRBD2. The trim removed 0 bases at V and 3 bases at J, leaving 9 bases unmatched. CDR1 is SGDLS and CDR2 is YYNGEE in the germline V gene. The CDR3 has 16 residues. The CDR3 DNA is TGTGCCAGCAGCGTAGAGGGCCAGGGAGGGGACTACGAGCAGTACTTC. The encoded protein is CASSVEGQGGDYEQYF.

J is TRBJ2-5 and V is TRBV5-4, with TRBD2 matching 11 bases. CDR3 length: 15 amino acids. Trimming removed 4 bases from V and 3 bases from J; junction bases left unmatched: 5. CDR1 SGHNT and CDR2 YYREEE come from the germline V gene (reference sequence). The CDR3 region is CASSQGLAEEETQYF. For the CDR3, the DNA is TGTGCCAGCAGCCAGGGACTAGCGGAGGAAGAGACCCAGTACTTC.

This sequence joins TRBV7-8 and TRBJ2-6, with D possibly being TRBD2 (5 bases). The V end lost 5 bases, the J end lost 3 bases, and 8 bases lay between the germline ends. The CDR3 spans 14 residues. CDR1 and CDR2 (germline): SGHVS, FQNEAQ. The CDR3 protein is CASSHSGGANVLTF. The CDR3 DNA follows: TGTGCCAGCAGCCACAGCGGTGGGGCCAACGTCCTGACTTTC.

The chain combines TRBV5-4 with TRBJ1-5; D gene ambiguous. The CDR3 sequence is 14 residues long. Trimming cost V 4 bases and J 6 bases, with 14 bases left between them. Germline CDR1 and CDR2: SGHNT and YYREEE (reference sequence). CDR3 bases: TGTGCCAGCAGCCCATACCCAACGGGTCAGCCCCAGCATTTT. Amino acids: CASSPYPTGQPQHF.